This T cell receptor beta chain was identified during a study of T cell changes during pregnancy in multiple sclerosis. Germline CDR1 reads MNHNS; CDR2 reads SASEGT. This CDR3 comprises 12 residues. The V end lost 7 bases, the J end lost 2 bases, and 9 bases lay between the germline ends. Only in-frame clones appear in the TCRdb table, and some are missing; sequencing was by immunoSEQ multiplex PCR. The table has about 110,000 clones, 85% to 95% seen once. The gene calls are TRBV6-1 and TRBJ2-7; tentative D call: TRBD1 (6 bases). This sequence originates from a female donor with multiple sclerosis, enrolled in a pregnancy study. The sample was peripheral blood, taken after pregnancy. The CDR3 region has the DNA TGTGCCAGCAAGCGACAGGCCTACGAGCAGTACTTC. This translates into CASKRQAYEQYF.